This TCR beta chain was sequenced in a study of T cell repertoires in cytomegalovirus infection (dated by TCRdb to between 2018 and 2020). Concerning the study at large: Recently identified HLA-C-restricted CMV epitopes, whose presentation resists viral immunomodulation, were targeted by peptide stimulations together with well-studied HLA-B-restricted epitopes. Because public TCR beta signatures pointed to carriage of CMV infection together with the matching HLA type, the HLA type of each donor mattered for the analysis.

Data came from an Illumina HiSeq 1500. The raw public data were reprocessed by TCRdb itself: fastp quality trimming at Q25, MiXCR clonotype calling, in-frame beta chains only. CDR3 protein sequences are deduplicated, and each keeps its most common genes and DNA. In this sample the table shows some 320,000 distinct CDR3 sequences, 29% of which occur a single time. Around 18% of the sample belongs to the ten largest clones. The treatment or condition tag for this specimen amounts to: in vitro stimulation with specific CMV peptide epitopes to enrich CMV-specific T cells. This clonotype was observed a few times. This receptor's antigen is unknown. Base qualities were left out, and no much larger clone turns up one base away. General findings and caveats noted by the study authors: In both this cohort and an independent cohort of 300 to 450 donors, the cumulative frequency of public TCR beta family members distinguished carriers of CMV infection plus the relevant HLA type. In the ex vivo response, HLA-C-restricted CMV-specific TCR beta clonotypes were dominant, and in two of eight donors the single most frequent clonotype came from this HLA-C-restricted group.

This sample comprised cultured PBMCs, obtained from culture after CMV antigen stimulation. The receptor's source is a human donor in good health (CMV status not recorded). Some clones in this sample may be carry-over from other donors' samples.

The CDR3 in this case is CASSRGRGLDEQYF. The DNA reads TGTGCCAGCAGCCGTGGCAGGGGGCTGGACGAGCAGTACTTC. The receptor chain draws on TRBV7-2 and TRBJ2-7, with 8 bases in between that match TRBD1. The germline V and J ends show losses of 5 bases and 5 bases respectively, and no gene match explains 8 bases of the junction. Spanning cysteine to phenylalanine, the CDR3 consists of 14 amino acids. Of the read, only the CDR3 DNA is kept; its 42 bases are in frame from base 1. The germline V gene yields SGHTA for CDR1 and FQGNSA for CDR2. Joined to the reference TRBV7-2 and TRBJ2-7 proteins, this CDR3 gives the full variable domain: GAGVSQSPSNKVTEKGKDVELRCDPISGHTALYWYRQSLGQGLEFLIYFQGNSAPDKSGLPSDRFSAERTGGSVSTLTIQRTQQEDSAVYLCASSRGRGLDEQYFGPGTRLTVT.